The clone carrying this T cell receptor (beta chain) was observed at least ten times. Its antigen remains unidentified. RNA transcripts provided the source from which TCR beta CDR3 regions were amplified. In the first-round RT-PCR of the TCR CDR3, the HTBI primer set was used. MiXCR, run by TCRdb on the multiplex PCR reads, gives a single entry per CDR3 protein. Seen here are some 400,000 distinct CDR3 sequences, 15% to 20% observed once, and the top ten hold about 4%. Trimming stripped 0 bases from V and 8 bases from J, with 7 bases between. The CDR3 runs to 11 residues. Germline V lookup: CDR1 DFQATT, CDR2 SNEGSKA (reference sequence). The sample originates from a study of T cells in Graves' hyperthyroidism and ophthalmopathy. Broader study findings: Most expanded thyroid clonotypes above 0.001 also appeared in blood.

The clonotype was recovered from a woman between 18 and 29 years old with Graves' hyperthyroidism. The sample consisted of blood. This rearrangement joins TRBV20-1 to TRBJ1-2; no definite D call. The CDR3 DNA follows: TGCAGTGCTAGAGATGGGCGGGGCTACACCTTC. Its translation is CSARDGRGYTF.